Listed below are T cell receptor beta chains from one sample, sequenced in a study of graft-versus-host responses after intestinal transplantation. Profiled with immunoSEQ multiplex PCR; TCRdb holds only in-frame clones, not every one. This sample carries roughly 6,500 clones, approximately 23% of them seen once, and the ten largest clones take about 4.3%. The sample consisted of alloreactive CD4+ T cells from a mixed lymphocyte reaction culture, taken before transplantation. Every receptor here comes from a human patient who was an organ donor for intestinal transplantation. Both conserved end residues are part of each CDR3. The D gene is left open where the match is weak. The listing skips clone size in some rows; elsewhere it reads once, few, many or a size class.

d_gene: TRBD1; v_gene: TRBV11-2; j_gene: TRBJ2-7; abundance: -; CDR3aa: CASSPQGALSYEQYF; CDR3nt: TGTGCCAGCAGCCCACAGGGGGCCCTCTCCTACGAGCAGTACTTC
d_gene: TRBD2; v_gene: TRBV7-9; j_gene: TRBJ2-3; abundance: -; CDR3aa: CASSLVAGGSDTQYF; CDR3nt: TGTGCCAGCAGCTTAGTAGCGGGAGGCTCAGATACGCAGTATTTT
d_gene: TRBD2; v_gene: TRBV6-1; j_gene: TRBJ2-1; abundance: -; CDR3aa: CASKLDSGSNEQFF; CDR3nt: TGTGCCAGCAAATTAGATAGCGGGAGCAATGAGCAGTTCTTC
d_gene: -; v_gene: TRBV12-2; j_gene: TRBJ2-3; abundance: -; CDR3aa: CASRLGNGRIADTQYF; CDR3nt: TGTGCAAGTCGCTTAGGGAACGGGAGGATAGCAGATACGCAGTATTTT
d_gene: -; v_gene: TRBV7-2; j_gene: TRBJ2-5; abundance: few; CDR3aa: CASSGRGETQYF; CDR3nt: TGTGCCAGCAGCGGACGGGGAGAGACCCAGTACTTC
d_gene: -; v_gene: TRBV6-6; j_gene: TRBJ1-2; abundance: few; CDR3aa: CASSPPLYYGYTF; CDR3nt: TGTGCCAGCAGTCCTCCCCTTTACTATGGCTACACCTTC
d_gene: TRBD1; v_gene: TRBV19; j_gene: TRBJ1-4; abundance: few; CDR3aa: CASSWTGREEKLFF; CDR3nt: TGTGCCAGTAGCTGGACAGGCAGGGAGGAAAAACTGTTTTTT
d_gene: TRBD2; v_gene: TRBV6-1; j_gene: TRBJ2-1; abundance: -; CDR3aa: CASRGLAVTEQFF; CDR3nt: TGTGCCAGCAGGGGACTAGCGGTTACTGAGCAGTTCTTC
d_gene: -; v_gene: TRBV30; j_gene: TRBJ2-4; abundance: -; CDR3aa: CAWSSGVRGDSLAKNIQYF; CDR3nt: TGTGCCTGGAGTTCAGGGGTTAGGGGGGACAGTCTAGCCAAAAACATTCAGTACTTC
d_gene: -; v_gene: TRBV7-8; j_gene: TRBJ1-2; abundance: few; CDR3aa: CASSLTSPYGYTF; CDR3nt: TGTGCCAGCAGCTTAACGAGCCCGTATGGCTACACCTTC
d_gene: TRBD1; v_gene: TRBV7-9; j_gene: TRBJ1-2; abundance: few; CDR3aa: CASSLDTQTGYYGYTF; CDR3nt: TGTGCCAGCAGCTTGGATACCCAGACAGGGTACTATGGCTACACCTTC
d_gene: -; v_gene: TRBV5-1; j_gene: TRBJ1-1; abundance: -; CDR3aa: CASSTGNTEAFF; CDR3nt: TGCGCCAGCAGCACAGGGAACACTGAAGCTTTCTTT
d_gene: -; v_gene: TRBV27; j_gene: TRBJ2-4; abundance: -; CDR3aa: CASSFGAPKNIQYF; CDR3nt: TGTGCCAGCAGTTTCGGGGCGCCCAAAAACATTCAGTACTTC
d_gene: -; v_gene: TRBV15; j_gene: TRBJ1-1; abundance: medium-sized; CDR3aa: CATSRGTVAEAFF; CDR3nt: TGTGCCACCAGCAGAGGGACAGTGGCTGAAGCTTTCTTT
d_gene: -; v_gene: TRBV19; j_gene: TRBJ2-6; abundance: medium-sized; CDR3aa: CASSPGPSGANVLTF; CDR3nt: TGTGCCAGTAGTCCGGGACCTTCTGGGGCCAACGTCCTGACTTTC
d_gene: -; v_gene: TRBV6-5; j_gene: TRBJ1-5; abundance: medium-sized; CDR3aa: CASSLQASNQPQHF; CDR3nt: TGTGCCAGCAGTTTACAGGCAAGCAATCAGCCCCAGCATTTT
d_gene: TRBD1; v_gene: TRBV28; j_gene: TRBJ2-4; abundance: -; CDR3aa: CASRDRVTLLAKNIQYF; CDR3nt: TGTGCCAGCCGGGACAGGGTGACATTGCTAGCCAAAAACATTCAGTACTTC
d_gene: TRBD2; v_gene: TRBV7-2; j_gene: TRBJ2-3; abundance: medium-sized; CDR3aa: CASSLAGTSGRLDTQYF; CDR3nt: TGTGCCAGCAGCTTAGCCGGGACTAGCGGGAGATTGGATACGCAGTATTTT
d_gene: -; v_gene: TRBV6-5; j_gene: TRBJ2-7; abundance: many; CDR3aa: CASSYFNEQYF; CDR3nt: TGTGCCAGCAGTTACTTTAACGAGCAGTACTTC
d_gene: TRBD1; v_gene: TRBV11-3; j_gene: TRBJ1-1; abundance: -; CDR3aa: CASSFDRVTEAFF; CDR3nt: TGTGCCAGCAGCTTCGACAGGGTCACTGAAGCTTTCTTT
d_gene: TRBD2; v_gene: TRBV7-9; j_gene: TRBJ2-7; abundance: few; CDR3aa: CASSSKTSGPSYEQYF; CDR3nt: TGTGCCAGCAGCTCCAAGACTAGCGGACCCTCCTACGAGCAGTACTTC
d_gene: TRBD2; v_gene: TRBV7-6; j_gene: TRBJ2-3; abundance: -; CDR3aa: CASSLGIFAGGPWGTDTQYF; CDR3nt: TGTGCCAGCAGCTTAGGTATCTTCGCGGGAGGGCCGTGGGGCACAGATACGCAGTATTTT